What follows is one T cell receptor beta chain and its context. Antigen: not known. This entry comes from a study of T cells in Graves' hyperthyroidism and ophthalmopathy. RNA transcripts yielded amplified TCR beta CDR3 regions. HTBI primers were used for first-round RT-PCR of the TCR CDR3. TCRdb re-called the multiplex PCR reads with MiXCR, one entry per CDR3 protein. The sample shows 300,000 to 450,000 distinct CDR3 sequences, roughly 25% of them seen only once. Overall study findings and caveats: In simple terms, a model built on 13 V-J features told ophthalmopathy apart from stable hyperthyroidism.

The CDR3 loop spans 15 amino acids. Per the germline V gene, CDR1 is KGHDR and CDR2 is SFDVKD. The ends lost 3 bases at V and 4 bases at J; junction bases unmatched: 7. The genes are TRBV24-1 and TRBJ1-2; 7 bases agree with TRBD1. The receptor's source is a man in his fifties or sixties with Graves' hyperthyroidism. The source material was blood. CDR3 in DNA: TGTGCCACCAGTGATCCAGGGGGTCCCACCTATGGCTACACCTTC. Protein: CATSDPGGPTYGYTF.